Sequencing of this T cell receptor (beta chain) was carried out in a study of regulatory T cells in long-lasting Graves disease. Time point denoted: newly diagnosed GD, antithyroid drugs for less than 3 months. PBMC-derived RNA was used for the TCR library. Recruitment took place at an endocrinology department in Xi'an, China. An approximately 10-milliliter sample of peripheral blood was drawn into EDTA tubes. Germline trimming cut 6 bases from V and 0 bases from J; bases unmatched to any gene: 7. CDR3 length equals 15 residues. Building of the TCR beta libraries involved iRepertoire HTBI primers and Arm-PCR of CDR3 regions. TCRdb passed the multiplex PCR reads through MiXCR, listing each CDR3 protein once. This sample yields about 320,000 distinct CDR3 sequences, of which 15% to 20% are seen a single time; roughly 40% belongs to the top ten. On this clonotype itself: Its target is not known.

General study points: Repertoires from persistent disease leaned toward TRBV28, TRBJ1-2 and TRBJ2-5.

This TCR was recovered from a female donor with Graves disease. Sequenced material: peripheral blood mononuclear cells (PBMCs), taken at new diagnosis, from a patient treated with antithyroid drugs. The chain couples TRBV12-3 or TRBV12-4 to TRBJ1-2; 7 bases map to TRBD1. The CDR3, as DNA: TGTGCCAGCAGGCTGACAGGGACCTCTAACTATGGCTACACCTTC. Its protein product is CASRLTGTSNYGYTF.